This T cell receptor (beta chain) was profiled in a study of blood T cell repertoires in COVID-19. Study as a whole: Some COVID-19 samples were acute and others convalescent; all came from the United States, Italy and Spain. The cDNA or gDNA used as material had been derived from T cells, B-cell-depleted T cells, or PBMCs.

Those who participated ranged in age from roughly 18 to 90 years and resided in roughly 26 US areas. The germline V gene encodes CDR1 SGHRS and CDR2 YFSETQ. The CDR3 length is 15 residues. Germline trimming cut 3 bases from V and 3 bases from J; bases unmatched to any gene: 8. Source study methods: From reference gene primer amplification, estimates of nucleated cell counts were derived. Sequencing was performed with immunoSEQ multiplex PCR; in TCRdb, only in-frame clones are kept and a portion is missing. That table is the source of V, J and clone size, and D and trimming were worked out from the DNA. The sample yields hundreds of thousands of clones, roughly 89% seen once.

The sample consisted of PBMCs or T cells enriched from blood (not recorded which). J is TRBJ2-7 and V is TRBV5-1; TRBD1 matches at 8 bases. This clonotype was sampled from a woman in her twenties or thirties with acute COVID-19. This CDR3 is CASSSRTGSFYEQYF. The CDR3, as DNA: TGCGCCAGCAGCTCGAGGACAGGGAGTTTCTACGAGCAGTACTTC.